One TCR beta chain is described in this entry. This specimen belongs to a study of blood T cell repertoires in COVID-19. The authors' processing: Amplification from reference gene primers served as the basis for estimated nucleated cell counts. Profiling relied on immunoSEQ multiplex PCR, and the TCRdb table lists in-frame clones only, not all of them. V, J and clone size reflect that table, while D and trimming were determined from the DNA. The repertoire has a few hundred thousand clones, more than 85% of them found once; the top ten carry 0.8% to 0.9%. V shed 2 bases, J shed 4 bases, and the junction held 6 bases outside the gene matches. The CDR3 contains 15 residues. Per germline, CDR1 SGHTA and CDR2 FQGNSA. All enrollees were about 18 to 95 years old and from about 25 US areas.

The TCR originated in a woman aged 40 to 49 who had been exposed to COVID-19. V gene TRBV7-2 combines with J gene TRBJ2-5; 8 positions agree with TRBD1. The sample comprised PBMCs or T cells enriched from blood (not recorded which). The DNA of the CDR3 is TGTGCCAGCAGCTTAAGACAGGGGCTTGGAGAGACCCAGTACTTC. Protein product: CASSLRQGLGETQYF.